The rows below give T cell receptor beta chains drawn from one sample of a study of T cell repertoires in cytomegalovirus infection. TCRdb redid the calling of the reads with MiXCR, one entry per CDR3 protein. The sample has about 400,000 distinct CDR3 sequences, roughly 20% seen once. Sequenced sample: PBMCs. The receptors originated from a human donor in good health (CMV status not recorded). Some clones in this sample may be carry-over from other donors' samples. The CDR3 runs from the conserved cysteine through the conserved F or W. Each record gives: J gene, V gene, CDR3 protein.

J: TRBJ2-7; V: TRBV7-9; CDR3: CASSSPWPGLYEQYF
J: TRBJ2-3; V: TRBV7-6; CDR3: CASSLLADPSTDTQYF
J: TRBJ1-1; V: TRBV5-4; CDR3: CASSPEVGRNTEAFF
J: TRBJ2-1; V: TRBV6-2/TRBV6-3; CDR3: CASSGGLSDEQFF
J: TRBJ1-6; V: TRBV7-2; CDR3: CASSYDREGAPLHF
J: TRBJ2-3; V: TRBV7-9; CDR3: CASSWGGGGAEGSDTQYF
J: TRBJ2-7; V: TRBV7-2; CDR3: CASSTDNYEQYF
J: TRBJ2-7; V: TRBV7-2; CDR3: CASSLAGGLTEQYF
J: TRBJ2-5; V: TRBV7-2; CDR3: CASSLGLAGIYQETQYF
J: TRBJ1-1; V: TRBV5-6; CDR3: CASSLPGHTEAFF
J: TRBJ2-7; V: TRBV2; CDR3: CASRAPLGSDEQYF
J: TRBJ2-1; V: TRBV15; CDR3: CATSRGGLAGYNEQFF
J: TRBJ1-2; V: TRBV10-3; CDR3: CAIRLQGGLLSYGYTF
J: TRBJ2-5; V: TRBV2; CDR3: CASSEQQRQETQYF
J: TRBJ1-5; V: TRBV28; CDR3: CASSFLQGSDNQPQHF
J: TRBJ1-1; V: TRBV12-3/TRBV12-4; CDR3: CASSFSAIKLGTEAFF
J: TRBJ2-5; V: TRBV7-2; CDR3: CASSSAETQYF
J: TRBJ2-1; V: TRBV7-9; CDR3: CASSLLAGGVEQFF
J: TRBJ2-7; V: TRBV7-8; CDR3: CASSLERGGSYEQYF
J: TRBJ1-5; V: TRBV7-2; CDR3: CASSSGLAGNQPQHF
J: TRBJ2-1; V: TRBV12-3/TRBV12-4; CDR3: CASGKQQNNEQFF
J: TRBJ2-1; V: TRBV7-2; CDR3: CASSVFSGGSYNEQFF
J: TRBJ2-3; V: TRBV12-3/TRBV12-4; CDR3: CASSLAASLPDTQYF
J: TRBJ2-7; V: TRBV28; CDR3: CASSLFGRVYEQYF
J: TRBJ2-5; V: TRBV6-2/TRBV6-3; CDR3: CASSPPTELTQETQYF
J: TRBJ2-6; V: TRBV4-3; CDR3: CASSPSPGGANVLTF
J: TRBJ2-1; V: TRBV28; CDR3: CASSLVQGYNEQFF
J: TRBJ2-3; V: TRBV7-2; CDR3: CASREVGTDTQYF
J: TRBJ2-3; V: TRBV7-2; CDR3: CASSRSTGSDTQYF
J: TRBJ1-1; V: TRBV29-1; CDR3: CSGYRGVNTEAFF
J: TRBJ2-4; V: TRBV6-1; CDR3: CASSEARRVKNIQYF
J: TRBJ2-4; V: TRBV6-5; CDR3: CASSYDSHIQYF
J: TRBJ2-5; V: TRBV4-1; CDR3: CASSQVGSRGQETQYF
J: TRBJ1-5; V: TRBV18; CDR3: CASSLELGGGPQHF
J: TRBJ2-2; V: TRBV24-1; CDR3: CATSDSSFRASNTGELFF
J: TRBJ1-3; V: TRBV14; CDR3: CASSPPGIPGNTIYF
J: TRBJ1-4; V: TRBV7-9; CDR3: CASSSLYGDGDEKLFF
J: TRBJ2-3; V: TRBV7-9; CDR3: CASSPRGAGADTQYF
J: TRBJ2-3; V: TRBV4-2; CDR3: CASSGLSSTDTQYF
J: TRBJ2-5; V: TRBV6-1; CDR3: CASSLTLRTSGGETQYF
J: TRBJ2-7; V: TRBV7-9; CDR3: CASSPSPGDYEQYF
J: TRBJ1-6; V: TRBV6-5; CDR3: CASKQGEYNSPLHF
J: TRBJ1-1; V: TRBV11-2; CDR3: CASSLGSGPTRFGAFF
J: TRBJ2-5; V: TRBV28; CDR3: CASRSGGAVETEYF
J: TRBJ1-5; V: TRBV5-1; CDR3: CASSLAEGGQPQHF
J: TRBJ1-1; V: TRBV7-2; CDR3: CASSLLRGLETEAFF
J: TRBJ2-3; V: TRBV7-8; CDR3: CASSQSSGGSHTQYF
J: TRBJ1-6; V: TRBV7-2; CDR3: CASSLGGTEINSPLHF
J: TRBJ2-1; V: TRBV19; CDR3: CASSIEGRYNEQFF
J: TRBJ2-2; V: TRBV5-1; CDR3: CASSFLTGGTGELFF
J: TRBJ2-2; V: TRBV4-2; CDR3: CASSQAGQVNHGLFF
J: TRBJ1-6; V: TRBV5-1; CDR3: CASSGENNSPLHF